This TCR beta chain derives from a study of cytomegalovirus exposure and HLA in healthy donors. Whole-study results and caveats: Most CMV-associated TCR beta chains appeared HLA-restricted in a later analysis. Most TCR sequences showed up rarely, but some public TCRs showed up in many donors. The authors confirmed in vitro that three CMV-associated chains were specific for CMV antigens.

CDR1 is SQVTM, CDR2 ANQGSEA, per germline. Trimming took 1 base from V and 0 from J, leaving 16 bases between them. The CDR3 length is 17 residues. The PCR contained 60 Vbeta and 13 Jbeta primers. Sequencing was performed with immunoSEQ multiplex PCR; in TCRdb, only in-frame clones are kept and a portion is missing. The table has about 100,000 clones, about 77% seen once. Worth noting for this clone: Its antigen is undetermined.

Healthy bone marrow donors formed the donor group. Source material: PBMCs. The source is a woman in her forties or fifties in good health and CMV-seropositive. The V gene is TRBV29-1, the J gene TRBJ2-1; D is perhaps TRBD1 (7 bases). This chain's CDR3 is CSVEGMEGAPSYNEQFF. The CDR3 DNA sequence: TGCAGCGTTGAAGGGATGGAGGGGGCCCCCTCCTACAATGAGCAGTTCTTC.